Listed below are T cell receptor beta chains from one sample, sequenced in a study of T cell responses to AZD1222 COVID-19 vaccine. The data were produced by immunoSEQ multiplex PCR, yet TCRdb's version contains in-frame clones alone and is incomplete. This table has 150,000 to 200,000 clones, under 95% appearing once. The sequencing used peripheral blood, collected 28 days after the second AZD1222 dose. The source is an adult who received the AZD1222 COVID-19 vaccine. Each CDR3 is given with its conserved first and last residue. A D gene is named only where the DNA matches it firmly. Where a row states a size, it is once, few, many or the class of an expanded clone; other rows omit it.

V gene: TRBV5-1; clone size: NA; D gene: NA; J gene: TRBJ2-5; CDR3 protein: CASSLAGGTSGETQYF; CDR3 DNA: TGCGCCAGCAGCTTGGCCGGGGGTACGTCGGGAGAGACCCAGTACTTC
V gene: TRBV18; clone size: NA; D gene: NA; J gene: TRBJ1-1; CDR3 protein: CASSPGLGGEAFF; CDR3 DNA: TGTGCCAGCTCACCAGGGTTAGGGGGTGAAGCTTTCTTT
V gene: TRBV27; clone size: NA; D gene: NA; J gene: TRBJ2-1; CDR3 protein: CASSFTGRNEQFF; CDR3 DNA: TGTGCCAGCAGTTTTACAGGGAGAAATGAGCAGTTCTTC
V gene: TRBV11-2; clone size: NA; D gene: TRBD2; J gene: TRBJ2-5; CDR3 protein: CASSPLTSGGQETQYF; CDR3 DNA: TGTGCCAGCAGTCCTCTTACTAGCGGGGGTCAAGAGACCCAGTACTTC
V gene: TRBV18; clone size: NA; D gene: NA; J gene: TRBJ1-2; CDR3 protein: CASSPNLARGRGYGYTF; CDR3 DNA: TGTGCCAGCTCACCCAACCTAGCCAGGGGAAGGGGATATGGCTACACCTTC
V gene: TRBV6-2/TRBV6-3; clone size: NA; D gene: NA; J gene: TRBJ2-2; CDR3 protein: CASSRLVGNTGELFF; CDR3 DNA: TGTGCCAGCAGCAGACTAGTGGGGAACACCGGGGAGCTGTTTTTT
V gene: TRBV5-1; clone size: NA; D gene: NA; J gene: TRBJ2-7; CDR3 protein: CASAKAMSSYEQYF; CDR3 DNA: TGCGCCAGCGCCAAGGCCATGAGCTCCTACGAGCAGTACTTC
V gene: TRBV5-4; clone size: NA; D gene: NA; J gene: TRBJ2-2; CDR3 protein: CASSLVSANTGELFF; CDR3 DNA: TGTGCCAGCAGCTTGGTTTCAGCGAACACCGGGGAGCTGTTTTTT
V gene: TRBV30; clone size: NA; D gene: TRBD1; J gene: TRBJ1-6; CDR3 protein: CAWSVQGALKYNSPLHF; CDR3 DNA: TGTGCCTGGAGTGTACAGGGGGCGCTTAAGTATAATTCACCCCTCCACTTT
V gene: TRBV5-1; clone size: NA; D gene: NA; J gene: TRBJ1-1; CDR3 protein: CASSLDRMNTEAFF; CDR3 DNA: TGCGCCAGCAGCCTCGACCGGATGAACACTGAAGCTTTCTTT
V gene: TRBV2; clone size: NA; D gene: NA; J gene: TRBJ1-5; CDR3 protein: CASSEGGQPQHF; CDR3 DNA: TGTGCCAGCAGTGAAGGAGGTCAGCCCCAGCATTTT
V gene: TRBV5-1; clone size: NA; D gene: NA; J gene: TRBJ1-3; CDR3 protein: CASSTDGSSGNTIYF; CDR3 DNA: TGCGCCAGCAGCACGGATGGTAGCTCTGGAAACACCATATATTTT
V gene: TRBV4-2; clone size: few; D gene: TRBD1; J gene: TRBJ1-6; CDR3 protein: CASSQVTVETGYSSPLHF; CDR3 DNA: TGTGCCAGCAGCCAAGTAACAGTAGAGACAGGGTACAGTTCACCCCTCCACTTT
V gene: TRBV23-1; clone size: NA; D gene: NA; J gene: TRBJ1-4; CDR3 protein: CASSQYRAKRSLLFF; CDR3 DNA: TGCGCCAGCAGTCAATACAGGGCTAAAAGATCGCTTCTGTTTTTT
V gene: TRBV9; clone size: few; D gene: TRBD1; J gene: TRBJ2-2; CDR3 protein: CASMSRDRYHGELFF; CDR3 DNA: TGTGCCAGCATGTCCCGGGACAGGTATCACGGGGAGCTGTTTTTT
V gene: TRBV7-2; clone size: few; D gene: TRBD1; J gene: TRBJ1-5; CDR3 protein: CASSSNPRGNNQPQHF; CDR3 DNA: TGTGCCAGCAGTTCTAATCCCAGGGGGAACAATCAGCCCCAGCATTTT
V gene: TRBV5-1; clone size: once; D gene: TRBD2; J gene: TRBJ2-1; CDR3 protein: CASNGLAGGLSSYNEQFF; CDR3 DNA: TGCGCCAGCAATGGACTAGCGGGGGGTCTTAGCTCCTACAATGAGCAGTTCTTC